The 12 T cell receptor beta chains below come from one sample, sequenced in a study of blood T cell repertoires in COVID-19. Method: immunoSEQ multiplex PCR; TCRdb's copy keeps in-frame clones and lacks some. Of about 260,000 clones detected, 75% to 90% appear once; the ten largest clones hold around 0.87%. The sample consisted of PBMCs or T cells enriched from blood (not recorded which). These receptors came from a man over 45 who had been exposed to COVID-19.

CDR3 sequence reads: CASSLEVGQGGGYTF. The CDR3 DNA reads TGTGCCAGCAGCTTGGAGGTTGGGCAGGGCGGTGGCTACACCTTC. The V gene is TRBV5-5, the J gene TRBJ1-2; a weak D match, TRBD1 (5 bases). The CDR3 contains 15 residues. CDR1 and CDR2 from the germline V gene are SGHKS and YYEKEE (reference sequence). V gave up 0 bases and J gave up 7 bases, with 16 bases separating them.

This chain connects TRBV24-1 to TRBJ1-1; no definite D call. CDR3 size: 15 residues. The V and J ends lost 3 bases and 3 bases respectively, with 13 bases between them. Per germline, CDR1 KGHDR and CDR2 SFDVKD. CDR3 DNA: TGTGCCACCAGTGATGCACGGGATGGAGACACTGAAGCTTTCTTT. This sequence encodes CATSDARDGDTEAFF.

The V call is TRBV7-3, the J call TRBJ2-1; weak D call: TRBD2 (6 bases). This CDR3 is built from 15 residues. Trimming removed 5 bases at V and 0 bases at J, with 11 bases between. The V gene's germline CDR1 is SGHTA and CDR2 FQGTGA. CDR3 protein: CASSRDSSSYNEQFF. CDR3 nucleotide sequence: TGTGCCAGCAGCCGGGACTCGAGCTCCTACAATGAGCAGTTCTTC.

The chain employs TRBV6-5 and TRBJ2-3; 8 bases line up with TRBD2. V shed 10 bases and J 2 bases; nucleotides not matched to a gene: 2. The CDR3 is made up of 12 amino acids. The germline CDR1 and CDR2 sequences are MNHEY and SVGAGI. The CDR3 DNA follows: TGTGCCACCGGGAGGGCCACAGATACGCAGTATTTT. It codes for CATGRATDTQYF.

V and J are TRBV2 and TRBJ1-4, with a possible D match to TRBD1 (5 bases). Trimming took off 7 bases at V and 5 bases at J, with 17 bases between the two ends. The CDR3 extends over 15 amino acids. Per germline, CDR1 SNHLY and CDR2 FYNNEI. The CDR3 region has the DNA TGTGCCAGCAATTCACCTAGGGGATTAAATGAAAAACTGTTTTTT. Amino acid sequence: CASNSPRGLNEKLFF.

The CDR3 reads CASSLQNSLQEGYTF. As DNA, the CDR3 is TGCGCCAGCAGCTTGCAGAACAGTCTTCAGGAAGGCTACACCTTC. The chain is built from TRBV5-1 and TRBJ1-2; D gene unclear. Germline V gene data show CDR1 as SGHRS and CDR2 as YFSETQ. The ends were cut back, 1 base at V and 8 bases at J, with 18 bases in the middle. The CDR3 is made up of 15 amino acids. Based on the CDR3 plus reference TRBV5-1 and TRBJ1-2, the full variable domain is KAGVTQTPRYLIKTRGQQVTLSCSPISGHRSVSWYQQTPGQGLQFLFEYFSETQRNKGNFPGRFSGRQFSNSRSEMNVSTLELGDSALYLCASSLQNSLQEGYTFGSGTRLTVV.

The chain combines TRBV5-4 with TRBJ2-7, with TRBD1 matching over 8 bases. After removal of 4 bases from V and 5 bases from J, the junction contained 5 bases not matched to a gene. CDR1 and CDR2 from the germline V gene are SGHNT and YYREEE (reference sequence). The CDR3 has 13 residues. CDR3 bases: TGTGCCAGCAGCCGGACAGGGCCGAACGAGCAGTACTTC. Translated: CASSRTGPNEQYF.

The rearrangement uses TRBV3-1 (or the pseudogene TRBV3-2) and TRBJ1-3, with D unresolved. The CDR3 is 15 amino acids. Deletions cut 0 bases from V and 0 bases from J, with 6 bases between. Germline CDR1 LGHDT, CDR2 YNNKEL (reference sequence). The CDR3 loop is CASSQDTVSGNTIYF. As DNA, the CDR3 is TGTGCCAGCAGCCAAGATACGGTCTCTGGAAACACCATATATTTT.

The chain combines TRBV7-2 with TRBJ2-2; D gene uncertain. The CDR3 extends over 13 amino acids. Germline assignment: CDR1 SGHTA and CDR2 FQGNSA. Trimming pared 4 bases from V and 4 bases from J, leaving 7 bases between. The CDR3 nucleotides read TGTGCCAGCAGCTATACAGCCACCGGGGAGCTGTTTTTT. Its translation: CASSYTATGELFF.

This chain joins TRBV18 and TRBJ1-5; D not certain. The V end was cut by 3 bases, the J end by 4 bases, with 10 bases between. CDR1 is KGHSH and CDR2 is LQKENI in the germline V gene. The CDR3 extends over 14 amino acids. CDR3 loop: CASSPGGRNQPQHF. DNA of the CDR3: TGTGCCAGCTCACCGGGAGGCCGGAATCAGCCCCAGCATTTT.

The rearrangement uses TRBV28 and TRBJ2-7; 7 bases are a match to TRBD1. This CDR3 has 16 amino acids. With 5 bases clipped from V and 0 bases from J, the junction kept 10 bases outside the gene matches. The V gene's germline CDR1 is MDHEN and CDR2 SYDVKM. This chain's CDR3 is CASSQFWDRPSYEQYV. The CDR3 nucleotides read TGTGCCAGCAGTCAGTTCTGGGACAGACCCTCCTACGAGCAGTACGTC.

This chain links TRBV19 with TRBJ1-2; 9 bases align to TRBD1. V dropped 4 bases and J dropped 4; count of bases not matched to a gene: 7. CDR1 and CDR2 from the germline V gene are LNHDA and SQIVND (reference sequence). The CDR3 covers 15 residues. CDR3 nucleotides: TGTGCCAGTAGTAATCGACAGGGGGATTTCTATGGCTACACCTTC. It codes for CASSNRQGDFYGYTF.